This is a list of T cell receptor beta chains from one sample in a study of blood T cell repertoires in COVID-19. Assay: immunoSEQ multiplex PCR; the TCRdb copy retains only in-frame clones and omits some. The sample holds 100,000 to 120,000 clones, about two thirds seen once. What was sequenced was peripheral blood. Source of these receptors: a woman aged 40 to 50 with acute or convalescent COVID-19. Each CDR3 is given with its conserved first and last residue. Fields, in order: D gene, clone size, J gene, V gene, CDR3 protein, CDR3 DNA. The D gene is left open where the match is weak. Where a row states a size, it is once, few, many or the class of an expanded clone; other rows omit it.

D gene: -; clone size: -; J gene: TRBJ2-5; V gene: TRBV12-3/TRBV12-4; CDR3 protein: CASSLRWETQYF; CDR3 DNA: TGTGCCAGCAGTTTACGGTGGGAGACCCAGTACTTC
D gene: -; clone size: -; J gene: TRBJ2-7; V gene: TRBV5-1; CDR3 protein: CASSLLGQPYEQYF; CDR3 DNA: TGCGCCAGCAGCTTACTGGGACAACCCTACGAGCAGTACTTC
D gene: -; clone size: -; J gene: TRBJ1-1; V gene: TRBV3-1/TRBV3-2; CDR3 protein: CASSQDLASGAFF; CDR3 DNA: TGTGCCAGCAGCCAAGATTTGGCCAGCGGAGCTTTCTTT
D gene: TRBD1; clone size: -; J gene: TRBJ1-2; V gene: TRBV7-2; CDR3 protein: CASSHIDRGRMIHYGYTF; CDR3 DNA: TGTGCCAGCAGCCACATTGACAGGGGGCGAATGATTCACTATGGCTACACCTTC
D gene: -; clone size: -; J gene: TRBJ1-6; V gene: TRBV28; CDR3 protein: CASRTSNSPLHF; CDR3 DNA: TGTGCCAGCAGAACTAGTAACTCACCCCTCCACTTT
D gene: -; clone size: -; J gene: TRBJ2-7; V gene: TRBV6-6; CDR3 protein: CASSYPGLSYEQYF; CDR3 DNA: TGTGCCAGCAGTTACCCCGGTTTAAGCTACGAGCAGTACTTC
D gene: -; clone size: -; J gene: TRBJ2-7; V gene: TRBV3-1/TRBV3-2; CDR3 protein: CASSQVRSEQYF; CDR3 DNA: TGTGCCAGCAGCCAAGTGCGTTCAGAGCAGTACTTC
D gene: TRBD1; clone size: -; J gene: TRBJ2-7; V gene: TRBV6-5; CDR3 protein: CASSYSGPGQSYEQYF; CDR3 DNA: TGTGCCAGCAGTTACTCGGGTCCGGGACAGTCCTACGAGCAGTACTTC
D gene: -; clone size: -; J gene: TRBJ2-1; V gene: TRBV7-3; CDR3 protein: CASSLTRDPNNEQFF; CDR3 DNA: TGTGCCAGCAGCCTCACGAGGGATCCCAACAATGAGCAGTTCTTC
D gene: -; clone size: -; J gene: TRBJ1-4; V gene: TRBV11-2; CDR3 protein: CASSSGLRGEKLFF; CDR3 DNA: TGTGCCAGCAGCTCGGGACTCCGTGGAGAAAAACTGTTTTTT
D gene: -; clone size: -; J gene: TRBJ2-3; V gene: TRBV9; CDR3 protein: CASSVSEDTQYF; CDR3 DNA: TGTGCCAGCAGCGTAAGTGAGGATACGCAGTATTTT
D gene: TRBD1; clone size: few; J gene: TRBJ1-6; V gene: TRBV30; CDR3 protein: CAWSGQGNSPLHF; CDR3 DNA: TGTGCCTGGAGTGGACAGGGAAATTCACCCCTCCACTTT
D gene: TRBD1; clone size: -; J gene: TRBJ1-1; V gene: TRBV28; CDR3 protein: CASSLPGTGGMNTEAFF; CDR3 DNA: TGTGCCAGCAGCCTGCCCGGGACAGGGGGTATGAACACTGAAGCTTTCTTT
D gene: TRBD1; clone size: -; J gene: TRBJ1-1; V gene: TRBV6-5; CDR3 protein: CASTDRGSTEAFF; CDR3 DNA: TGTGCCAGCACCGACAGGGGGAGTACTGAAGCTTTCTTT
D gene: -; clone size: many; J gene: TRBJ2-5; V gene: TRBV6-5; CDR3 protein: CASRTLDREGSQYF; CDR3 DNA: TGTGCCAGCAGGACTTTGGACAGGGAGGGTTCCCAGTACTTC
D gene: -; clone size: few; J gene: TRBJ2-3; V gene: TRBV18; CDR3 protein: CASSPPGQVTDTQYF; CDR3 DNA: TGTGCCAGCTCACCACCGGGACAAGTCACAGATACGCAGTATTTT
D gene: TRBD2; clone size: once; J gene: TRBJ2-1; V gene: TRBV19; CDR3 protein: CASSIYSGGTQNEQFF; CDR3 DNA: TGTGCCAGTAGTATATATTCGGGGGGGACACAGAATGAGCAGTTCTTC
D gene: TRBD2; clone size: -; J gene: TRBJ2-5; V gene: TRBV30; CDR3 protein: CAWSKVTSGGKETQYF; CDR3 DNA: TGTGCCTGGAGTAAGGTGACTAGCGGGGGAAAAGAGACCCAGTACTTC
D gene: TRBD2; clone size: -; J gene: TRBJ2-1; V gene: TRBV4-3; CDR3 protein: CASSQDRGGREQFF; CDR3 DNA: TGCGCCAGCAGCCAAGATCGGGGGGGGCGTGAGCAGTTCTTC
D gene: TRBD2; clone size: -; J gene: TRBJ2-1; V gene: TRBV5-1; CDR3 protein: CASSLRLSGGAHEQFF; CDR3 DNA: TGCGCCAGCAGCTTGAGGCTTAGCGGGGGGGCCCATGAGCAGTTCTTC